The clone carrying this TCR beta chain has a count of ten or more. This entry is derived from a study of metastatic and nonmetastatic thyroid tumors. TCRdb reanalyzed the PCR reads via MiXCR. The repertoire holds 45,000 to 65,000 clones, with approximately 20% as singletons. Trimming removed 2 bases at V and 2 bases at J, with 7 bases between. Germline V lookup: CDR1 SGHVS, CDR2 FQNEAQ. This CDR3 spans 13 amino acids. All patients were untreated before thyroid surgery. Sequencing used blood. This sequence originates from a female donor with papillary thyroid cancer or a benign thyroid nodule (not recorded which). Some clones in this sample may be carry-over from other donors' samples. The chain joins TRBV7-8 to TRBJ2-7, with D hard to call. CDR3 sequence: CASSLRAPYEQYF. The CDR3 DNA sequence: TGTGCCAGCAGCTTAAGGGCCCCCTACGAGCAGTACTTC.